Below are 29 T cell receptor beta chains sequenced from a single sample in a study of lymphopenia after photon versus proton radiotherapy. TCRdb's table, derived via immunoSEQ multiplex PCR, lists solely in-frame clones and lacks some. Seen here are fewer than 45,000 clones, around 83% observed once, and the top ten hold around a tenth. The sequencing used peripheral blood, collected from a patient treated with proton-based radiotherapy. Receptors were obtained from an older woman with pancreatic cancer. Some clones in this sample may be carry-over from other donors' samples.

The CDR3 DNA reads as TGTGCCAGCAGTGATACCAGAAATGCAGATACGCAGTATTTT. The encoded protein is CASSDTRNADTQYF. J is TRBJ2-3 and V is TRBV2; D not certain. V was cut by 3 bases and J by 4 bases, with 11 bases left in between. The CDR3 contains 14 residues. The germline V gene has CDR1 SNHLY and CDR2 FYNNEI.

The chain uses TRBV6-1 and TRBJ2-7; D uncertain. The germline gives CDR1 MNHNS, CDR2 SASEGT. Trimming shortened V by 2 bases and J by 0 bases, and 5 bases separated the two germline ends. CDR3 size: 13 residues. CDR3 region: CASSERISYEQYF. The CDR3 nucleotides are TGTGCCAGCAGTGAAAGGATCTCCTACGAGCAGTACTTC.

The V gene is TRBV7-6, the J gene TRBJ2-3; 9 nucleotides line up with TRBD2. The germline gives CDR1 SGHVS, CDR2 FNYEAQ. CDR3 size: 15 residues. V was pared by 1 base and J by 6 bases, with 5 bases of the junction left unmatched. CDR3 region: CASSLGGREFDTQYF. The CDR3 bases are TGTGCCAGCAGCTTAGGCGGGAGGGAATTTGATACGCAGTATTTT.

This sequence joins TRBV5-1 and TRBJ2-3; 8 positions agree with TRBD1. V was clipped by 4 bases and J by 3 bases; unmatched bases: 4. CDR1 SGHRS and CDR2 YFSETQ come from the germline V gene. This CDR3 has 14 amino acids. This CDR3 reads CASSLGQVTDTQYF. In DNA, the CDR3 is TGCGCCAGCAGCCTGGGACAGGTAACAGATACGCAGTATTTT.

The chain uses TRBV6-6 and TRBJ2-7, with D possibly TRBD1 on 6 matching bases. CDR3 length: 15 residues. Germline values: CDR1 MNHNY, CDR2 SVGAGI (reference sequence). Trimming took off 5 bases at V and 1 base at J, with 15 bases between the two ends. The CDR3 DNA follows: TGTGCCAGCAGTCCCCAAGGGGGAGCTTCCTACGAGCAGTACTTC. The encoded protein is CASSPQGGASYEQYF.

The chain recombines TRBV9 with TRBJ2-5, with 13 bases lining up with TRBD2. V dropped 4 bases and J dropped 1; count of bases not matched to a gene: 7. Germline V CDR1 and CDR2: SGDLS, YYNGEE. The CDR3 is 17 residues long. The CDR3 nucleotides read TGTGCCAGCAGCCCTGGGACTAGCGGGATGATCCAAGAGACCCAGTACTTC. Protein: CASSPGTSGMIQETQYF.

The rearrangement uses TRBV13 and TRBJ2-1; D uncertain. The germline gives CDR1 PRHDT, CDR2 FYEKMQ (reference sequence). The CDR3 has 12 amino acids. V lost 3 bases to trimming and J lost 5 bases, with 5 bases between them. Here the CDR3 DNA reads TGTGCCAGCAGCTTGGTAGACAATGAGCAGTTCTTC. Translated: CASSLVDNEQFF.

The CDR3, as DNA: TGTGCCATAAGTCAGGGAACCGTGGGCACTGAAGCTTTCTTT. It specifies CAISQGTVGTEAFF. V usage is TRBV28 and J usage is TRBJ1-1; possible D gene TRBD1, 5 bases. The germline V gene has CDR1 MDHEN and CDR2 SYDVKM. Trimming stripped 10 bases from V and 4 bases from J, with 19 bases between. CDR3 length: 14 amino acids.

V and J are TRBV7-9 and TRBJ2-1; 7 bases map to TRBD2. This CDR3 has 15 residues. Germline loops: CDR1 SEHNR, CDR2 FQNEAQ (reference sequence). Losses at the gene ends were 0 bases for V and 4 bases for J; bases not matched to a gene: 3. This chain's CDR3 is CASSLAGGPYNEQFF. The CDR3 nucleotides are TGTGCCAGCAGCTTAGCGGGAGGGCCGTACAATGAGCAGTTCTTC.

The rearrangement joins TRBV27 to TRBJ2-7, with D possibly being TRBD2 (5 bases). The CDR3 covers 11 residues. Germline values: CDR1 MNHEY, CDR2 SMNVEV (reference sequence). With 5 bases removed from V and 3 bases from J, the gap between germline ends came to 5 bases. As DNA, the CDR3 is TGTGCCAGCAGTGAGGGCTACGAGCAGTACTTC. Amino acids: CASSEGYEQYF.

The rearrangement joins TRBV2 to TRBJ2-2; weak D call: TRBD1 (6 bases). This CDR3 region has 16 residues. CDR1 is SNHLY and CDR2 is FYNNEI in the germline V gene. The V and J ends lost 7 bases and 0 bases respectively, with 15 bases between them. Here the CDR3 reads CASKSGTTSNTGELFF. The DNA for the CDR3 is TGTGCCAGCAAATCCGGGACAACCTCGAACACCGGGGAGCTGTTTTTT.

The chain is built from TRBV5-1 and TRBJ2-3; unclear D gene. V was pared by 3 bases and J by 0 bases, with 11 bases between. The CDR3 loop spans 15 amino acids. The germline CDR1 and CDR2 sequences are SGHRS and YFSETQ. The CDR3 sequence: CASSSQPTSTDTQYF. The CDR3 bases are TGCGCCAGCAGCTCCCAGCCGACTAGCACAGATACGCAGTATTTT.

The CDR3 loop is CASSPSRGSNQPQHF. Here the CDR3 DNA reads TGTGCCAGCAGTCCCTCCCGTGGGAGCAATCAGCCCCAGCATTTT. This sequence joins TRBV6-1 and TRBJ1-5, with D unresolved. The CDR3 totals 15 residues. Germline CDR1 and CDR2: MNHNS and SASEGT. V was cut by 5 bases and J by 1 base, with 12 bases left in between.

The rearrangement joins TRBV13 to TRBJ2-7; maybe TRBD2 (5 bases). This CDR3 comprises 14 residues. The germline V gene has CDR1 PRHDT and CDR2 FYEKMQ (reference sequence). V dropped 5 bases and J dropped 0 bases, with 11 bases sitting between them. Written as DNA, the CDR3 is TGTGCCAGCAGCCGTAGCGCTTACTCCTACGAGCAGTACTTC. Amino acids: CASSRSAYSYEQYF.

The rearrangement joins TRBV28 to TRBJ2-5; 7 positions match TRBD2. The CDR3 length is 15 residues. Germline assignment: CDR1 MDHEN and CDR2 SYDVKM. With V trimmed by 6 bases and J by 4 bases, 11 bases remained unmatched. CDR3 residues: CASSLYGGGRETQYF. For the CDR3, the DNA is TGTGCCAGCAGCCTATATGGGGGGGGTAGAGAGACCCAGTACTTC.

V usage is TRBV28 and J usage is TRBJ2-5; a weak D match, TRBD2 (6 bases). CDR1 MDHEN and CDR2 SYDVKM come from the germline V gene. CDR3 length: 14 residues. Trimming pared 4 bases from V and 1 base from J, leaving 10 bases between. The CDR3 nucleotides read TGTGCCAGCAGTTCCCCGGGGGTCCAAGAGACCCAGTACTTC. This translates into CASSSPGVQETQYF.

This chain connects TRBV5-1 to TRBJ2-1; 9 bases map to TRBD1. With V trimmed by 4 bases and J by 4 bases, 9 bases remained unmatched. Germline CDR1 reads SGHRS; CDR2 reads YFSETQ. This CDR3 has 16 amino acids. The CDR3: CASSPPGQGDYNEQFF. The CDR3 coding sequence is TGCGCCAGCAGCCCTCCGGGACAGGGCGATTACAATGAGCAGTTCTTC.

The chain uses TRBV5-4 and TRBJ2-1; 15 bases fit TRBD2. This CDR3 spans 17 amino acids. The V gene's germline CDR1 is SGHNT and CDR2 YYREEE (reference sequence). V shed 3 bases, J shed 4 bases, and the junction held 5 bases outside the gene matches. CDR3 region: CASSSRTSGRGYNEQFF. DNA of the CDR3: TGTGCCAGCAGCTCCCGGACTAGCGGGAGGGGTTACAATGAGCAGTTCTTC.

The J gene is TRBJ2-7, the V gene TRBV30; 7 bases map to TRBD2. With V trimmed by 5 bases and J by 4 bases, 5 bases remained unmatched. The CDR3 runs 12 residues. From germline, CDR1 is GTSNPN and CDR2 SVGIG (reference sequence). In DNA, the CDR3 is TGTGCCTGGTCCGTACTAGCGTACGAGCAGTACTTC. Its translation: CAWSVLAYEQYF.

This clone came up once. The CDR3 DNA sequence: TGCGCCAGCAGCTTGGAGATAGGGGTAAGCACTGAAGCTTTCTTT. This gives the protein CASSLEIGVSTEAFF. The rearrangement links TRBV5-1 to TRBJ1-1; maybe TRBD1 (5 bases). The germline V gene encodes CDR1 SGHRS and CDR2 YFSETQ. V shed 0 bases and J shed 4 bases, with 13 bases lying between them. The CDR3 has 15 amino acids.

This chain links TRBV6-6 with TRBJ1-5; 7 bases fit TRBD1. The CDR3 is 15 residues long. The V and J ends lost 4 bases and 6 bases, in that order; junction bases with no gene match: 9. Germline V gene lookup returns CDR1 MNHNY and CDR2 SVGAGI (reference sequence). The CDR3 region has the DNA TGTGCCAGCAGTTCGAGACAGGGAGGGGGTCAGCCCCAGCATTTT. It is translated as CASSSRQGGGQPQHF.

The table lists this clone with a few counts. The rearrangement joins TRBV25-1 to TRBJ2-1; D is possibly TRBD2 (6 bases). This CDR3 is built from 12 residues. The germline gives CDR1 MGHDK, CDR2 SYGVNS. V lost 5 bases, J lost 7 bases, and 9 bases lay in between. The CDR3 spells CASSPGGNEQFF. For the CDR3, the DNA is TGTGCCAGCAGTCCCGGGGGTAATGAGCAGTTCTTC.

This chain connects TRBV6-5 to TRBJ1-4, with 8 nucleotides matching TRBD1. After removal of 6 bases from V and 7 bases from J, the junction contained 7 bases not matched to a gene. CDR1 is MNHEY, CDR2 SVGAGI, per germline. This CDR3 region has 14 residues. The CDR3 DNA reads as TGTGCCAGCAGCGACAGGGGAGCTAGTGAAAAACTGTTTTTT. Translation gives CASSDRGASEKLFF.

This chain uses TRBV7-9 with TRBJ2-1; 9 bases are shared with TRBD1. With V trimmed by 3 bases and J by 3 bases, 3 bases remained unmatched. The CDR3 length is 15 residues. Germline CDR1 reads SEHNR; CDR2 reads FQNEAQ (reference sequence). CDR3 amino acids: CASSFRTGVYNEQFF. The CDR3 DNA is TGTGCCAGCAGCTTCAGGACAGGGGTCTACAATGAGCAGTTCTTC.

The chain uses TRBV27 and TRBJ2-7; D may be TRBD1 (6 bases). The CDR3 is made up of 13 amino acids. CDR1 is MNHEY, CDR2 SMNVEV, per germline (reference sequence). Trimming left V 10 bases short and J 0 bases short, with 13 bases between. The CDR3 nucleotides are TGTGCCATCAGGGGTCGTTACTCCTACGAGCAGTACTTC. It specifies CAIRGRYSYEQYF.

The gene calls are TRBV11-2 and TRBJ2-3; D is possibly TRBD1 or TRBD2 (5 bases each). The CDR3 length is 13 residues. CDR1 is SGHAT, CDR2 FQNNGV, per germline. V was cut by 5 bases and J by 8 bases, with 14 bases left in between. The CDR3 is CASSVTGRGTQYF. The CDR3 DNA sequence: TGTGCCAGCAGCGTCACGGGACGGGGTACGCAGTATTTT.

This clone was found a few times. Here the CDR3 DNA reads TGTGCCAGCAGCTTCGGGGCCACGAACACTGAAGCTTTCTTT. Its translation is CASSFGATNTEAFF. V is TRBV11-1 and J is TRBJ1-1; perhaps TRBD1 as D (5 bases). CDR3 length equals 14 residues. Trimming removed 3 bases at V and 1 base at J, with 9 bases between. Per the germline V gene, CDR1 is SGHAT and CDR2 is FQDESV (reference sequence).

This chain links TRBV6-6 with TRBJ2-6; D might be TRBD1 (5 bases). The V end was cut by 4 bases, the J end by 0 bases, with 10 bases between. The CDR3 loop spans 16 amino acids. Germline-derived CDR1 and CDR2 are MNHNY and SVGAGI (reference sequence). The CDR3 region has the DNA TGTGCCAGCAGTTTAACAGGTTTCTCTGGGGCCAACGTCCTGACTTTC. It translates to CASSLTGFSGANVLTF.

V gene TRBV28 combines with J gene TRBJ2-7; possibly TRBD2 for D (5 bases). The germline V gene encodes CDR1 MDHEN and CDR2 SYDVKM. The V end lost 3 bases, the J end lost 6 bases, and 12 bases lay between the germline ends. The CDR3 is 13 amino acids. The CDR3 here is CASSFQLAGEQYF. CDR3 nucleotide sequence: TGTGCCAGCAGTTTTCAGCTAGCCGGCGAGCAGTACTTC.